The rows below give T cell receptor beta chains drawn from one sample of a study of T cell responses to AZD1222 COVID-19 vaccine. The protocol was immunoSEQ multiplex PCR, while the TCRdb copy is restricted to in-frame clones and leaves out a portion. The sample records 150,000 or so clones, approximately 83% being singletons. The sample here was peripheral blood, taken on day 0 of AZD1222 vaccination. The receptors originated from an adult in good health. The CDR3 runs from the conserved cysteine through the conserved F or W. Fields, in order: V gene, J gene, clone size, D gene, CDR3 protein, CDR3 DNA. A D gene is named only where the DNA matches it firmly. Some rows have no size entry. The others give once, few or many, or a class for an expanded clone.

TRBV2,TRBJ2-1,-,-,CASSYRLYNEQFF,TGTGCCAGCAGCTACAGGCTCTACAATGAGCAGTTCTTC
TRBV5-6,TRBJ1-1,-,-,CASSSGTRWGNTEAFF,TGTGCCAGCAGCTCCGGGACCCGGTGGGGCAACACTGAAGCTTTCTTT
TRBV5-1,TRBJ2-1,-,-,CASSLVRGALNEQFF,TGCGCCAGCAGCTTGGTCCGCGGGGCTCTCAATGAGCAGTTCTTC
TRBV5-8,TRBJ1-2,-,-,CASSLSYGYTF,TGTGCCAGCAGCTTATCCTATGGCTACACCTTC
TRBV5-1,TRBJ2-1,-,-,CASSLGLVGSEQFF,TGCGCCAGCAGCTTGGGACTAGTCGGTAGTGAGCAGTTCTTC
TRBV18,TRBJ2-1,-,-,CASSRGGLSYNEQFF,TGTGCCAGCTCGCGAGGGGGTCTCTCCTACAATGAGCAGTTCTTC
TRBV19,TRBJ2-1,-,TRBD2,CASTARGLAGSNEQFF,TGTGCCAGTACCGCCCGGGGACTAGCGGGATCCAATGAGCAGTTCTTC
TRBV27,TRBJ1-2,-,-,CASSRDGDGYTF,TGTGCCAGCAGTCGCGACGGGGATGGCTACACCTTC
TRBV12-3/TRBV12-4,TRBJ2-7,-,-,CASSFSVYEQYF,TGTGCCAGCAGTTTCTCGGTCTACGAGCAGTACTTC
TRBV5-8,TRBJ1-2,-,-,CASSLGQGGYGYTF,TGTGCCAGCAGCTTGGGGCAGGGCGGCTATGGCTACACCTTC
TRBV19,TRBJ1-1,-,-,CASTSRAVSILMNTEAFF,TGTGCCAGTACGAGCAGGGCCGTTTCAATTCTAATGAACACTGAAGCTTTCTTT
TRBV3-1/TRBV3-2,TRBJ1-2,-,TRBD1,CASSRPGQGNYGYTF,TGTGCCAGCAGCCGACCGGGACAGGGTAACTATGGCTACACCTTC
TRBV2,TRBJ1-1,-,TRBD1,CASSQGAGTEAFF,TGTGCCAGCAGTCAGGGGGCGGGGACTGAAGCTTTCTTT
TRBV20-1,TRBJ2-3,-,TRBD2,CSASLLAGGRTDTQYF,TGCAGTGCTAGTCTTCTAGCGGGAGGGAGGACAGATACGCAGTATTTT
TRBV6-5,TRBJ2-7,-,-,CASSTRVGMEQYF,TGTGCCAGCAGTACCCGCGTGGGTATGGAGCAGTACTTC
TRBV7-6,TRBJ2-7,-,TRBD2,CASSLGLAGPYEQYF,TGTGCCAGCAGCTTAGGACTAGCGGGGCCCTACGAGCAGTACTTC
TRBV12-3/TRBV12-4,TRBJ1-2,once,-,CASSPRSNYGYTF,TGTGCCAGCAGTCCTCGATCTAACTATGGCTACACCTTC
TRBV4-2,TRBJ1-5,-,-,CASSLPPQRGYYSNQPQHF,TGTGCCAGCAGCCTTCCACCACAGAGAGGATACTATAGCAATCAGCCCCAGCATTTT
TRBV12-3/TRBV12-4,TRBJ1-5,-,-,CASSYGQPVPQHF,TGTGCCAGCAGTTACGGACAGCCAGTGCCCCAGCATTTT
TRBV18,TRBJ1-2,-,-,CASSPEGMNGYTF,TGTGCCAGCTCACCGGAGGGTATGAACGGCTACACCTTC
TRBV6-5,TRBJ2-7,-,-,CASSYSRTSYEQYF,TGTGCCAGCAGTTACTCGAGGACCTCCTACGAGCAGTACTTC
TRBV19,TRBJ2-3,-,TRBD1,CASSDRDTDTQYF,TGTGCCAGTAGTGACAGGGACACAGATACGCAGTATTTT
TRBV28,TRBJ2-1,few,-,CASLLRDKGVEQFF,TGTGCCAGCCTACTCCGGGACAAAGGCGTTGAGCAGTTCTTC
TRBV7-9,TRBJ1-6,-,-,CASSLVNSPLHF,TGTGCCAGCAGCTTAGTTAATTCACCCCTCCACTTT
TRBV30,TRBJ1-2,-,-,CAWDGGNYGYTF,TGTGCCTGGGACGGGGGTAACTATGGCTACACCTTC
TRBV27,TRBJ1-6,-,-,CASSSLGEENSPLHF,TGTGCCAGCAGTTCCCTCGGGGAGGAAAATTCACCCCTCCACTTT
TRBV18,TRBJ2-2,-,TRBD1,CASSSDRGQTGELFF,TGTGCCAGCTCATCAGACAGGGGGCAGACCGGGGAGCTGTTTTTT
TRBV27,TRBJ2-7,-,TRBD2,CASSFSLGGVIYEQYF,TGTGCCAGCAGTTTCTCGCTTGGGGGGGTGATCTACGAGCAGTACTTC